Described below is a single TCR beta chain sequence and its context. Its cognate antigen has yet to be identified. No per-base quality is available; no much larger clone lies one base away. Compared with germline, V lacks 3 bases and J lacks 7 bases; bases without a gene match: 4. The CDR3, from cysteine to phenylalanine, totals 13 residues. CDR3 DNA is the only sequence kept; it has 39 bases, read in frame from the first base. CDR1 and CDR2 were assigned from the germline V gene as MNHEY and SVGAGI. TCR cDNA was synthesized by 5'RACE template switching, through which a universal primer site and unique molecular identifiers were introduced. Priming for cDNA synthesis came from both the TCR alpha and TCR beta constant segments. Two PCR steps were used to amplify libraries, with sample barcodes and sequencing adapters being added in the second step. Sequencing of libraries was performed on Illumina HiSeq 2500 (2x100 bp) or NovaSeq (2x150 bp). The source study handled its data this way. Demultiplexing of reads and collapsing into UMI consensus sequences were performed with MIGEC, and V(D)J alignment was carried out with MiXCR. Vaccine-responding clonotypes were defined with edgeR using replicate PBMC samples, requiring FDR below 0.01 and a log2 fold change above 5 up to day 15. Each bulk clonotype was labeled CD4 or CD8 based on which sequenced repertoire, CD4 or CD8, contained the clonotype at higher abundance. TCRdb reworked the public reads: Q25 trimming with fastp, MiXCR clone assembly, productive beta chains retained. For every CDR3 protein sequence, its rows merge into one entry that carries the most common genes and DNA. These V and J calls originate from TCRdb's pipeline instead of the authors' own analysis. Recorded for this sample are almost 600,000 distinct CDR3 sequences; approximately 12% of them occurred a single time. The ten largest clones represent about an eighth of the sample.

This sample's treatment or condition label indicates: live attenuated yellow fever vaccine strain. At every blood-draw timepoint, two biological replicates of bulk PBMCs were collected. PBMCs were isolated from peripheral blood using a standard Ficoll-Paque protocol. TriZol was used to extract RNA from bulk PBMCs, CD4 and CD8 fractions, and dextramer-positive and dextramer-negative fractions. This sample was taken from a study of T cells after yellow fever vaccination (dated 2019 in TCRdb). At the level of the whole study: The SMART-Seq v4 Ultra Low Input RNA kit was used to prepare libraries from fractions with low cell numbers. To track T-cell clones before and after primary and booster YFV17D yellow fever vaccination, bulk TCR alpha and beta repertoires were sequenced longitudinally. Two healthy male donors, one aged 18 to 30 and one aged 30 to 40 years, were included in the cohort. Blood was collected at multiple timepoints before and after primary and secondary immunization, and bulk PBMC replicates and cell subsets were isolated.

The paper as a whole reports these results and caveats: Compared with the primary T-cell response, the secondary T-cell response was weaker but faster, peaking on day 5 rather than day 15. Because only a couple of donors were included in the study, the extent to which the findings can be generalized is limited. A small fraction of clonotypes showed up in both the CD4 and CD8 compartments, probably as a result of convergent recombination. Most clones expanded after primary vaccination (roughly 96% of CD4 and roughly 91% of CD8) were re-detected after the booster, suggesting that broad memory maintenance occurred. Computational filtering was needed because FACS-sorted repertoires could contain abundant contaminating clonotypes from the bulk population.

Material: PBMCs, obtained on the day of the yellow fever booster vaccination. The TCR was taken from a young man who received the YFV17D yellow fever vaccine. The receptor chain draws on TRBV6-5 and TRBJ1-2, with 8 junctional bases fitting TRBD1. The nucleotide sequence reads as follows: TGTGCCAGCAGTTATCAGGGGGCGGGTGGCTACACCTTC. Translated, this gives CASSYQGAGGYTF.